This T cell receptor (beta chain) was obtained from a study of OX40 agonist ivuxolimab in advanced cancers. At the level of the study: Those enrolled were roughly 80% male, with a mean age of approximately 60 years and ages from about 20 to 79. Whole-study findings and limits: The authors also found low normalized T-cell clonal expansion in some nonresponders. There was clonal expansion of CD4+ and CD8+ blood T cells by week 6 at 0.1 to 3.0 mg/kg. The expanded peripheral T cells' antigen specificity was not determined.

Of note for this clone: The target antigen is unknown.

J gave up 0 bases and V 11 bases, and 17 bases lay outside the gene matches. In germline, CDR1 is KGHSH, CDR2 LQKENI. This CDR3 has 18 residues. Sequencing was performed with immunoSEQ multiplex PCR; in TCRdb, only in-frame clones are kept and a portion is missing. The sample lists 20,000 or so clones; 80% to 90% were seen once. Here the sequenced sample was CD4+ or CD8+ T cells sorted from blood, taken in a trial of the OX40 agonist ivuxolimab. V and J are TRBV18 and TRBJ1-3; 9 nucleotides match TRBD1. The clonotype originates from an adult with an advanced solid tumor such as melanoma, head and neck, liver or kidney cancer. The CDR3 DNA follows: TGTGCCCTGCCCCCCGGGACAGGGTACGAAAACTCTGGAAACACCATATATTTT. As protein: CALPPGTGYENSGNTIYF.